This section outlines one TCR beta chain sequence together with its context. The sample belongs to a study of T-cell reconstitution after alpha-beta-depleted transplantation in children. The length of the CDR3 is 15 residues. Per the germline V gene, CDR1 is ENHRY and CDR2 is SYGVKD. Deletions cut 7 bases from V and 1 base from J, with 14 bases between. Researchers prepared the TCRbeta library using unique molecular identifiers, the study reports. MiXCR, applied by TCRdb to the PCR reads, yields one record per CDR3 protein. The table lists approximately 400,000 distinct CDR3 sequences, 11% of them singletons.

This clonotype was obtained from a human donor who donated a stem cell graft to a child with acute myeloid leukemia. Sequenced here: PBMCs from the stem cell graft donor, sampled from the stem cell graft. The chain employs TRBV10-3 and TRBJ2-1; tentative D call: TRBD1 (5 bases). The CDR3 DNA follows: TGTGCCATCAACCCAGGGTACCAGTCCTACAATGAGCAGTTCTTC. Its translation: CAINPGYQSYNEQFF.